This TCR beta chain was captured by sequencing in a study of PD-L1 blockade in urothelial cancer. Study-wide background: Male patients with bladder-origin urothelial cancer numbered about nine tenths of the roughly 29. Broader study findings: Below-median pretreatment blood TCR clonality was associated with improved progression-free and overall survival.

Time point of the sample: peripheral blood 6 weeks after treatment start. Comments on this clone: No antigen is known for it.

Produced via immunoSEQ multiplex PCR; TCRdb's table is partial and in-frame only. The sample includes roughly 100,000 clones, over 65% of them seen just once. The CDR3 has 18 amino acids. Germline trimming cut 1 base from V and 4 bases from J; bases unmatched to any gene: 9. Germline CDR1 MGHRA, CDR2 YSYEKL. Sequences were derived from PBMCs, sampled around atezolizumab (anti-PD-L1) treatment. The receptor was derived from a man in his 70s with urothelial cancer. The rearrangement links TRBV4-1 to TRBJ2-1; 11 nucleotides agree with TRBD2. CDR3 region: CASSQGLATSGTYNEQFF. The DNA for the CDR3 is TGCGCCAGCAGCCAAGGATTGGCGACTAGCGGGACGTACAATGAGCAGTTCTTC.